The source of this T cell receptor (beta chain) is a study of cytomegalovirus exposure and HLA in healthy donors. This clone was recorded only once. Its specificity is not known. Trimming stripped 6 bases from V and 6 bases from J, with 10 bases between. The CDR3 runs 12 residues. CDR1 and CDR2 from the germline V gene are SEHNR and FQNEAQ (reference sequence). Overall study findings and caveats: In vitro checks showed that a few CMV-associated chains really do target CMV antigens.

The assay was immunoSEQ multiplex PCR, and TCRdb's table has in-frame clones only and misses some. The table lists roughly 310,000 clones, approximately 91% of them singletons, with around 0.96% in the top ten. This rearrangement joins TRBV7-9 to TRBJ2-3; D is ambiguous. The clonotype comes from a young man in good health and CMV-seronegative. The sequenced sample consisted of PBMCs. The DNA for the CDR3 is TGTGCCAGCAGAACGACCGGGGATACGCAGTATTTT. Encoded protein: CASRTTGDTQYF.